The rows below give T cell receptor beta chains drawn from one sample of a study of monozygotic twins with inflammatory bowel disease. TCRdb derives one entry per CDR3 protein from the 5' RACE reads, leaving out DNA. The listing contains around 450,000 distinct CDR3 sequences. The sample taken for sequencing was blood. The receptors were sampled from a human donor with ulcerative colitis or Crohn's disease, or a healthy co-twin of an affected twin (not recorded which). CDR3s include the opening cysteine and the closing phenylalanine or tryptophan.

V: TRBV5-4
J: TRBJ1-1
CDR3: CASRLGQESNTEAFF

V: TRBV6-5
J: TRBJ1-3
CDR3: CASSYAGGTSGNTIYF

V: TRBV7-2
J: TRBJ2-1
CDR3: CASSFLRGQNEQFF

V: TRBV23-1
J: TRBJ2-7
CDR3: CASSQSVTPSGSLEQYF

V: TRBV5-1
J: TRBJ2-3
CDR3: CASSFEPLRGTDTQYF

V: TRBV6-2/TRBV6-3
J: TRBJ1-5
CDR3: CASSYSGRSNQPQHF

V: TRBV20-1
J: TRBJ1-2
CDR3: CSARDRGQGAFYGYTF

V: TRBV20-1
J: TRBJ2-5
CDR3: CSAVAAGGRRHQETQYF

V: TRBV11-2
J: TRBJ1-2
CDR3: CASSLEAGLPNNYGYTF

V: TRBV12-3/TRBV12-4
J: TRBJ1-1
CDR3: CASSSRGLTEAFF

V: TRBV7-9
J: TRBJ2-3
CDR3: CASSPRTGVSTDTQYF

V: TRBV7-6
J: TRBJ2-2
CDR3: CASLGQNTGELFF

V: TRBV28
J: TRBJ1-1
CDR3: CASTVSGRTEAFF

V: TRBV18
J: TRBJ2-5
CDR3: CASSPRGLSQETQYF

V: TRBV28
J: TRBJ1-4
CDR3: CATSNPNEKLFF

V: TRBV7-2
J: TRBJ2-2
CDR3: CASTQAPSGTNTGELFF

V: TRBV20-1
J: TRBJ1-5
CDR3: CSWGTGRNQPQHF

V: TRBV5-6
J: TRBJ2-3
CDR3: CASSLDGTGRPETQYF

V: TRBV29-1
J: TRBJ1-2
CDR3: CRGGSTTGYGNGYTF

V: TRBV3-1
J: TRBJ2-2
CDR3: CASGLTGELFF

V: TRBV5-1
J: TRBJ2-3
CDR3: CASTLGGTGVADTQYF

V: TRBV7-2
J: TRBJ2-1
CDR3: CASSPPTSFSEQFF

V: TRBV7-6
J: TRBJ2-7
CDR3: CASSPWDLGSYEQYF

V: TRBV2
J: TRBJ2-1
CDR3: CASIGGSSYNEQFF

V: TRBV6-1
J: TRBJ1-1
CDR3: CASSRGGQRAYEAFF

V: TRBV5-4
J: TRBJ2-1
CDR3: CASSLANPNGEQFF

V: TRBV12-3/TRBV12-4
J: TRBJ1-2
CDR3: CASRHSLGALHGYTF

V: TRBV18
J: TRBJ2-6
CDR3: CASSPPQGANVLTF

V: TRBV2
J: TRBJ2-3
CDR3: CASSEAGMVDTQYF

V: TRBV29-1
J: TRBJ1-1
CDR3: CSGAVRLNTEAFF

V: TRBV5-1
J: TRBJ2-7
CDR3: CASSAGTGGPEQYF

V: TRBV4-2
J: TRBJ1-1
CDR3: CASSQEAGFNTEAFF

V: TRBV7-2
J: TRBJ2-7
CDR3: CASSLWPGEQYF

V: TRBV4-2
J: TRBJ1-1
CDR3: CASSQVQGATEAFF

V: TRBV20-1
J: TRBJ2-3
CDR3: CSASLRLAGRTDTQYF

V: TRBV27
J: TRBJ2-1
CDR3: CASQRFSSYNEQFF

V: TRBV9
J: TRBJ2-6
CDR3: CASSVAWGPSRTSGANVLTF

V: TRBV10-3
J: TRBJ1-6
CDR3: CAISERFGGLSSYNSPLHF

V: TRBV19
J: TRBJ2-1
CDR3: CASSTLLAGGSNEQFF

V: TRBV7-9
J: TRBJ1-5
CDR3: CASSLGSLNQPQHF

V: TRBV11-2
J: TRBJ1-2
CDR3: CASSLDRDGDFYGYTF

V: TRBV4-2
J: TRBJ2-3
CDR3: CASSLSGGDPGTQYF

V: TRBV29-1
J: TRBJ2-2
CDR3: CSAIKTPWGGDTGELFF

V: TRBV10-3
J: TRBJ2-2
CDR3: CAISGQSTNTGELLF

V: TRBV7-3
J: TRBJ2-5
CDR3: CASSPRGRYQETQYF

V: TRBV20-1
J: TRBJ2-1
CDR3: CSADQLNEQFF

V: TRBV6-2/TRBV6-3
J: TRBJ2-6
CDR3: CASSRYGGTGSPSGANVLTF

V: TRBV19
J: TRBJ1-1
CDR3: CASSISGGSHTTEAFF

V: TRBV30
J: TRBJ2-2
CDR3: CARGRPGGGTGELLF

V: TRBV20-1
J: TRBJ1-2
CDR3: CSATQNYGYTF

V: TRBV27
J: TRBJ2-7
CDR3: CASSPYGTGHEQYF

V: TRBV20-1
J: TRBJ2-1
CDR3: CSARGGYEQFF

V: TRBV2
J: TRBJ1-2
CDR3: CASSDDMIYGYTF

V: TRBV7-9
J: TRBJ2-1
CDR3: CASSLWDVDNEQFF

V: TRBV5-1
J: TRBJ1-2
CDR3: CASSESSGINGYTF

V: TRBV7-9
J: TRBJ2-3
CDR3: CASRFTPGQTTDTQYF

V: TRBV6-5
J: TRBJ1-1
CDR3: CASSYSMGQGITEAFF

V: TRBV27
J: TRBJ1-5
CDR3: CASSPQGRDQPQHF